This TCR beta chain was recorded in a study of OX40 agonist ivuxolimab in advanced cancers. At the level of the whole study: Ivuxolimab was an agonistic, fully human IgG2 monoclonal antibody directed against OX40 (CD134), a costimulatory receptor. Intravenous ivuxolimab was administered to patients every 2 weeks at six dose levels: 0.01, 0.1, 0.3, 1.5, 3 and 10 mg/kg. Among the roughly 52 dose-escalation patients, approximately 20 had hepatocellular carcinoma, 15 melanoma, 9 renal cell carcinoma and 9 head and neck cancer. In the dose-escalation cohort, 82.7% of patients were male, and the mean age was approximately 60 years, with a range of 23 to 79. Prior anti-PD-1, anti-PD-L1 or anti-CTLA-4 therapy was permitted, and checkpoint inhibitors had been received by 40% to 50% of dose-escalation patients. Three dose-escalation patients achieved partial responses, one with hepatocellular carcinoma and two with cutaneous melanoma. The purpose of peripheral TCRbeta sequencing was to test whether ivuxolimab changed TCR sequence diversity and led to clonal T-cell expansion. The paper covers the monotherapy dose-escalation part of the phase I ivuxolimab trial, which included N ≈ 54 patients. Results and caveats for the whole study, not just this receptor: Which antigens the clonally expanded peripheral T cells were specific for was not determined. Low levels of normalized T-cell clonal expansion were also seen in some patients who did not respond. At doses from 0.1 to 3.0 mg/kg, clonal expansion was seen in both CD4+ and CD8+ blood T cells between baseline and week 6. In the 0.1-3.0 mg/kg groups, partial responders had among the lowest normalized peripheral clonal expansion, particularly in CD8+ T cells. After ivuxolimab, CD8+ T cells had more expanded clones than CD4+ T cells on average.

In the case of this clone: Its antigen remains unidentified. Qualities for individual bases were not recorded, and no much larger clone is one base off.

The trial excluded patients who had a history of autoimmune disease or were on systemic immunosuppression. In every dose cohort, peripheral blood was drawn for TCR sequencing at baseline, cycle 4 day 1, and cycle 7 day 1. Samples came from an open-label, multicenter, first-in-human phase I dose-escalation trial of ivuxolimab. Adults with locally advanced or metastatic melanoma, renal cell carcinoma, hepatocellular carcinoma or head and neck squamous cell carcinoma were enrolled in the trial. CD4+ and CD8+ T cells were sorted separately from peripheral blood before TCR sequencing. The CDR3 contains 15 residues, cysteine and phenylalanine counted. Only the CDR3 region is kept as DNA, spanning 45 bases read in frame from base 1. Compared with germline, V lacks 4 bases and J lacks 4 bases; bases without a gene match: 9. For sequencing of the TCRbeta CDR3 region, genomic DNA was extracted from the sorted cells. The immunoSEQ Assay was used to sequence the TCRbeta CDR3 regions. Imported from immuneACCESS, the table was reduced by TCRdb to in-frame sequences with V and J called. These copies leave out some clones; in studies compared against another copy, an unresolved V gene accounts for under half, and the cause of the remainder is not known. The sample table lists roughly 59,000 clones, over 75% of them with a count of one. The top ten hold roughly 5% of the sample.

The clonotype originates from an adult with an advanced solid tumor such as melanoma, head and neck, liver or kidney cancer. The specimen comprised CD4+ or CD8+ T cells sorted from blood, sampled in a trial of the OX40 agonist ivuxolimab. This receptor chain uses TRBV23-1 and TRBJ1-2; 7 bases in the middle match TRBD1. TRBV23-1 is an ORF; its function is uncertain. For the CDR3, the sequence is CASSLPGDRAYGYTF. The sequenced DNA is TGCGCCAGCAGTCTCCCCGGAGACAGGGCCTATGGCTACACCTTC.